The rows below give T cell receptor beta chains drawn from one sample of a study of early T cells in non-severe SARS-CoV-2 infection. TCRdb fed the 5' RACE reads into MiXCR, producing one record per CDR3 protein. Of tens of thousands of distinct CDR3 sequences in the sample, around 6% were seen once. The sequencing sample was made of whole blood. The receptors shown here come from an adult who was a healthcare worker with PCR-confirmed SARS-CoV-2 infection or an uninfected control (not recorded which). Both conserved end residues are part of each CDR3. The order of the fields is CDR3 DNA, CDR3 protein, J gene, D gene, V gene, clone size. The D gene is left open where the match is weak. Clone size, where shown, is once, few, many, or a class for clones that have expanded.

CDR3 DNA: TGTGCCAGCAGTGAAGTACAGGGGGCCGGGTCACCCCTCCACTTT
CDR3 protein: CASSEVQGAGSPLHF
J gene: TRBJ1-6
D gene: TRBD1
V gene: TRBV2
clone size: many

CDR3 DNA: TGTGCCAGCAGTGGACAGGGGTTCACTGAAGCTTTCTTT
CDR3 protein: CASSGQGFTEAFF
J gene: TRBJ1-1
D gene: TRBD1
V gene: TRBV2
clone size: -

CDR3 DNA: TGTGCCAGCAGTGCCCAGGGGGCCTGGAACTATGGCTACACCTTC
CDR3 protein: CASSAQGAWNYGYTF
J gene: TRBJ1-2
D gene: TRBD1
V gene: TRBV28
clone size: few

CDR3 DNA: TGTGCCAGCAGTTTACTAGCGGGGGGGCCCAACACCGGGGAGCTGTTTTTT
CDR3 protein: CASSLLAGGPNTGELFF
J gene: TRBJ2-2
D gene: TRBD2
V gene: TRBV12-3/TRBV12-4
clone size: many

CDR3 DNA: TGTGCCAGCAGCCCCCACCCGACAGGGCAGCTTCAGCCCCAGCATTTT
CDR3 protein: CASSPHPTGQLQPQHF
J gene: TRBJ1-5
D gene: TRBD1
V gene: TRBV9
clone size: few

CDR3 DNA: TGTGCCAGCAGAGCGGATATAACCTACGAGCAGTACTTC
CDR3 protein: CASRADITYEQYF
J gene: TRBJ2-7
D gene: -
V gene: TRBV2
clone size: medium-sized

CDR3 DNA: TGTGCCAGCAGTTTATTAGCCAGGAATCAGCCCCAGCATTTT
CDR3 protein: CASSLLARNQPQHF
J gene: TRBJ1-5
D gene: -
V gene: TRBV12-3/TRBV12-4
clone size: -

CDR3 DNA: TGTGCCAGCAGTCCTAACCACTCGGGGAACACCGGGGAGCTGTTTTTT
CDR3 protein: CASSPNHSGNTGELFF
J gene: TRBJ2-2
D gene: -
V gene: TRBV27
clone size: many

CDR3 DNA: TGTGCCAGCAGCTTAAAAACAGCCCCAAATGAGCAGTTCTTC
CDR3 protein: CASSLKTAPNEQFF
J gene: TRBJ2-1
D gene: -
V gene: TRBV7-2
clone size: medium-sized

CDR3 DNA: TGTGCCACCATGACATTCTCTGGGGCCAACGTCCTGACTTTC
CDR3 protein: CATMTFSGANVLTF
J gene: TRBJ2-6
D gene: -
V gene: TRBV7-2
clone size: -

CDR3 DNA: TGTGCCAGCAGCCAAGCCAGGGTGATACTAGATACGCAGTATTTT
CDR3 protein: CASSQARVILDTQYF
J gene: TRBJ2-3
D gene: -
V gene: TRBV3-1
clone size: few

CDR3 DNA: TGTGCCAGCAGCACCCTGGCCACTAACGGAGGCTACACCTTC
CDR3 protein: CASSTLATNGGYTF
J gene: TRBJ1-2
D gene: -
V gene: TRBV5-8
clone size: few

CDR3 DNA: TGTGCCAGCAGTGATGTTGGTCATGCTTCACCCCTCCACTTT
CDR3 protein: CASSDVGHASPLHF
J gene: TRBJ1-6
D gene: -
V gene: TRBV25-1
clone size: -

CDR3 DNA: TGCGCCAGCAGCTCCTTGTCGACCCAGTACTTC
CDR3 protein: CASSSLSTQYF
J gene: TRBJ2-5
D gene: -
V gene: TRBV5-1
clone size: -

CDR3 DNA: TGCGCCAGCAGCCAAGATTCAGGGAGCTCCTACGAGCAGTACTTC
CDR3 protein: CASSQDSGSSYEQYF
J gene: TRBJ2-7
D gene: -
V gene: TRBV4-1
clone size: few

CDR3 DNA: TGTGCCATCAGTGAGGCGGGCTACGAGCAGTACTTC
CDR3 protein: CAISEAGYEQYF
J gene: TRBJ2-7
D gene: -
V gene: TRBV10-3
clone size: many

CDR3 DNA: TGCAGTGCTAGAGATCTCGGGACCGACTATGAAGCTTTCTTT
CDR3 protein: CSARDLGTDYEAFF
J gene: TRBJ1-1
D gene: -
V gene: TRBV20-1
clone size: many

CDR3 DNA: TGTGCCAGCAGTCCTCTCTCCCGGGACAACAAAAACATTCAGTACTTC
CDR3 protein: CASSPLSRDNKNIQYF
J gene: TRBJ2-4
D gene: -
V gene: TRBV12-3/TRBV12-4
clone size: many

CDR3 DNA: TGTGCCAGCAATAAACAGGGGGGCTCCTACGAGCAGTACTTC
CDR3 protein: CASNKQGGSYEQYF
J gene: TRBJ2-7
D gene: TRBD1
V gene: TRBV12-3/TRBV12-4
clone size: many

CDR3 DNA: TGTGCCAGCAGCCCGCGGCCGGGACAGGGGGGGAACACTGAAGCTTTCTTT
CDR3 protein: CASSPRPGQGGNTEAFF
J gene: TRBJ1-1
D gene: TRBD1
V gene: TRBV7-8
clone size: few

CDR3 DNA: TGCAGCGTGGGACTAGCGGGGGGACAAGAGACCCAGTACTTC
CDR3 protein: CSVGLAGGQETQYF
J gene: TRBJ2-5
D gene: TRBD2
V gene: TRBV29-1
clone size: many

CDR3 DNA: TGTGCCAGCAGTCCAAGACAGGGACGAAAACTGTTTTTT
CDR3 protein: CASSPRQGRKLFF
J gene: TRBJ1-4
D gene: TRBD1
V gene: TRBV12-3/TRBV12-4
clone size: many

CDR3 DNA: TGTGCCAGCTCACCAGGGACGCCGACCCGGTTGTTTTTT
CDR3 protein: CASSPGTPTRLFF
J gene: TRBJ1-4
D gene: -
V gene: TRBV18
clone size: -

CDR3 DNA: TGCAGTGCTAGACAGACAGACTCTGGGGCCAACGTCCTGACTTTC
CDR3 protein: CSARQTDSGANVLTF
J gene: TRBJ2-6
D gene: -
V gene: TRBV20-1
clone size: few

CDR3 DNA: TGTGCCAGCAGCCCCTCCGGACAGGGGGTAAATCGGTTGGACTATGGCTACACCTTC
CDR3 protein: CASSPSGQGVNRLDYGYTF
J gene: TRBJ1-2
D gene: TRBD1
V gene: TRBV3-1
clone size: many

CDR3 DNA: TGCGCCAGCAGCTTGGATGGGGGTCCCGAGCAGTTCTTC
CDR3 protein: CASSLDGGPEQFF
J gene: TRBJ2-1
D gene: -
V gene: TRBV5-1
clone size: many

CDR3 DNA: TGTGCCAGCAGTGCCCCCATAAGCGGGGGGCCCGTCGGAGATACGCAGTATTTT
CDR3 protein: CASSAPISGGPVGDTQYF
J gene: TRBJ2-3
D gene: TRBD2
V gene: TRBV6-1
clone size: many

CDR3 DNA: TGTGCCAGCAGCTTCATCCAGGGTCAGCCCCAGCATTTT
CDR3 protein: CASSFIQGQPQHF
J gene: TRBJ1-5
D gene: -
V gene: TRBV11-2
clone size: many

CDR3 DNA: TGTGCCAGCAGCTTAGAGGGCAGGGCTAATGAAAAACTGTTTTTT
CDR3 protein: CASSLEGRANEKLFF
J gene: TRBJ1-4
D gene: -
V gene: TRBV7-8
clone size: -

CDR3 DNA: TGTGCCAGTAGAGGGGCCAATCAGCCCCAGCATTTT
CDR3 protein: CASRGANQPQHF
J gene: TRBJ1-5
D gene: -
V gene: TRBV19
clone size: many

CDR3 DNA: TGTGCCAGCAGTACCTCCGGGACCGGGGAGCAGTACTTC
CDR3 protein: CASSTSGTGEQYF
J gene: TRBJ2-7
D gene: -
V gene: TRBV6-5
clone size: -